These 20 T cell receptor beta chains originate from one sample sequenced in a study of identical twins. TCRdb reprocessed the 5' RACE reads with MiXCR, giving one entry per CDR3 protein. The sample holds 650,000 to 750,000 distinct CDR3 sequences; about 20% are singletons and the top ten take over 4%. These data also formed part of another study, on T cells expressing NK-cell markers.

The specimen sequenced was PBMCs. Every receptor here comes from a woman aged 18-29 years in good health.

As concerns this clonotype: The junction departs from germline at one end; a sequencing error may be responsible. This chain uses TRBV12-3 or TRBV12-4 with TRBJ2-3; tentative D call: TRBD1 (6 bases). This CDR3 is built from 16 residues. The CDR3 DNA follows: TGTGCCAGCGGTTTGCAGGGGTCGGTGGGCACAGATACGCAGTATTTT. Its translation: CASGLQGSVGTDTQYF.

The chain employs TRBV6-1 and TRBJ2-1; the D gene is possibly TRBD1 (6 bases). The CDR3 runs to 16 residues. Germline assignment: CDR1 MNHNS and CDR2 SASEGT. V was clipped by 2 bases and J by 3 bases, with 14 bases between them. Here the CDR3 reads CASSELTGIHYNEQFF. CDR3 DNA sequence: TGTGCCAGCAGTGAACTCACAGGGATACACTACAATGAGCAGTTCTTC.

This clonotype was seen more than once but under ten times. The chain links TRBV7-2 to TRBJ2-5; 8 bases are a match to TRBD2. V lost 8 bases and J lost 4; bases outside the gene matches: 9. Per the germline V gene, CDR1 is SGHTA and CDR2 is FQGNSA. CDR3 length: 14 residues. The CDR3 sequence: CASRGGHFAETQYF. Written as DNA, the CDR3 is TGTGCCAGCCGGGGGGGCCATTTCGCAGAGACCCAGTACTTC.

The chain links TRBV7-9 to TRBJ1-1, with no clear D. The CDR3 consists of 12 residues. CDR1 is SEHNR and CDR2 is FQNEAQ in the germline V gene (reference sequence). Trimming pared 5 bases from V and 2 bases from J, leaving 6 bases between. The CDR3 here is CASSVQNTEAFF. CDR3 in DNA: TGTGCCAGCAGCGTCCAAAACACTGAAGCTTTCTTT.

This rearrangement joins TRBV7-9 to TRBJ2-1; maybe TRBD1 (7 bases). Per the germline V gene, CDR1 is SEHNR and CDR2 is FQNEAQ (reference sequence). With 4 bases removed from V and 5 bases from J, the gap between germline ends came to 12 bases. CDR3 length: 14 amino acids. CDR3 sequence reads: CASSWAGGNNEQFF. The CDR3 DNA reads as TGTGCCAGCAGCTGGGCAGGGGGGAACAATGAGCAGTTCTTC.

The chain joins TRBV9 to TRBJ2-6; no clear D. V dropped 2 bases and J dropped 1 base, with 22 bases sitting between them. Germline V gives CDR1 SGDLS, CDR2 YYNGEE. CDR3 length: 20 residues. CDR3 nucleotides: TGTGCCAGCAGCGTTTTGGGAATCGGCTACGAGATATCTGGGGCCAACGTCCTGACTTTC. Protein sequence: CASSVLGIGYEISGANVLTF.

The genes are TRBV5-1 and TRBJ2-3; tentative D call: TRBD1 (5 bases). This CDR3 comprises 15 residues. The germline gives CDR1 SGHRS, CDR2 YFSETQ. Trimming shortened V by 3 bases and J by 0 bases, and 11 bases separated the two germline ends. CDR3: CASSYYRQSTDTQYF. CDR3 in DNA: TGCGCCAGCAGCTACTATCGACAGAGCACAGATACGCAGTATTTT.

V gene TRBV28 combines with J gene TRBJ2-6; 8 positions match TRBD2. The CDR3 is 15 amino acids. Germline V gene sequence: CDR1 MDHEN, CDR2 SYDVKM. V gave up 5 bases and J gave up 4 bases; unmatched junction bases: 4. The CDR3 bases are TGTGCCAGCAGTAAGGGACTAGTAGGGGCCAACGTCCTGACTTTC. Amino acid sequence: CASSKGLVGANVLTF.

This clonotype was counted between two and nine times. V is TRBV12-3 or TRBV12-4 and J is TRBJ2-1; no reliable D call. The V and J ends lost 4 bases and 1 base respectively, with 11 bases between them. This CDR3 has 15 amino acids. The CDR3 DNA sequence: TGTGCCAGCAGTTGGGCGCGGCGGTCCTACAATGAGCAGTTCTTC. It encodes CASSWARRSYNEQFF.

The rearrangement uses TRBV2 and TRBJ2-2; D may be TRBD2 (6 bases). Germline loops: CDR1 SNHLY, CDR2 FYNNEI. V shed 7 bases and J shed 4 bases, with 16 bases lying between them. The CDR3 loop spans 15 amino acids. The CDR3 DNA sequence: TGTGCCAGCAAAATATCGGGAGTCGGCACCGGGGAGCTGTTTTTT. Its translation: CASKISGVGTGELFF.

CDR3: CASSVNRDRETQYF. The CDR3 coding sequence is TGTGCCAGCAGTGTAAACCGGGACCGCGAGACCCAGTACTTC. This chain joins TRBV7-8 and TRBJ2-5; tentatively, D is TRBD1 or TRBD2 (5 bases each). CDR3 size: 14 residues. The V gene lost 6 bases and the J gene lost 5 bases, with 16 bases spanning the gap. Per germline, CDR1 SGHVS and CDR2 FQNEAQ.

This chain uses TRBV12-3 or TRBV12-4 with TRBJ2-3, with TRBD1 identical over 7 bases. The length of the CDR3 is 15 residues. V dropped 7 bases and J dropped 5; count of bases not matched to a gene: 12. The DNA of the CDR3 is TGTGCCAGCACCCCCCCAGGGGGTAGGAGAGATACGCAGTATTTT. Translating gives CASTPPGGRRDTQYF.

This clonotype was detected a few times. This chain links TRBV27 with TRBJ1-1, with D tentatively TRBD1 (5 bases). The germline gives CDR1 MNHEY, CDR2 SMNVEV (reference sequence). The CDR3 runs 13 residues. With 6 bases removed from V and 5 bases from J, the gap between germline ends came to 13 bases. CDR3 protein: CASRELGETEAFF. The CDR3 DNA follows: TGTGCCAGCAGAGAACTAGGGGAGACTGAAGCTTTCTTT.

This clonotype was seen only once. The chain uses TRBV6-1 and TRBJ2-5; no clear D. The length of the CDR3 is 14 residues. Per the germline V gene, CDR1 is MNHNS and CDR2 is SASEGT. Trimming cost V 7 bases and J 9 bases, with 21 bases left between them. The CDR3 sequence: CASNLTPQSTAQYF. The DNA for the CDR3 is TGTGCCAGCAACCTTACCCCCCAGTCGACGGCCCAGTACTTC.

V and J are TRBV3-1 and TRBJ2-4; weak D call: TRBD1 (5 bases). The germline V and J ends were trimmed by 3 bases and 2 bases, with 8 bases remaining between them. The germline V gene encodes CDR1 LGHDT and CDR2 YNNKEL (reference sequence). The CDR3 loop spans 14 amino acids. This CDR3 reads CASSQAGTKNIQYF. CDR3 coding DNA: TGTGCCAGCAGCCAGGCAGGGACCAAAAACATTCAGTACTTC.

The rearrangement joins TRBV9 to TRBJ2-3; the D is unclear. The CDR3 length is 15 residues. The V end lost 3 bases, the J end lost 0 bases, and 11 bases lay between the germline ends. CDR1 and CDR2 from the germline V gene are SGDLS and YYNGEE. Written as DNA, the CDR3 is TGTGCCAGCAGCGAACGACCCAGCAGCACAGATACGCAGTATTTT. Its protein product is CASSERPSSTDTQYF.

The sample holds a few counts of this clonotype. The chain uses TRBV6-1 and TRBJ2-1; 8 bases line up with TRBD1. V was clipped by 5 bases and J by 10 bases; unmatched bases: 7. The CDR3 extends over 13 amino acids. The germline gives CDR1 MNHNS, CDR2 SASEGT. In DNA, the CDR3 is TGTGCCAGCAGTCCAGGACAGGGAGAAGAGCAGTTCTTC. This sequence encodes CASSPGQGEEQFF.

V gene TRBV12-3 or TRBV12-4 combines with J gene TRBJ2-1; D not resolved. The CDR3 is made up of 16 amino acids. Between the trimmed V and J ends, which lost 4 bases and 0 bases, there was a span of 13 bases. The CDR3 DNA follows: TGTGCCAGCAGTTCCGCCGGCCTAGACTCCTACAATGAGCAGTTCTTC. This encodes CASSSAGLDSYNEQFF.

The table lists this clonotype with a few counts. The chain couples TRBV10-3 to TRBJ2-3; TRBD2 is a possible D gene (6 bases). V was clipped by 7 bases and J by 4 bases, with 12 bases between them. The length of the CDR3 is 13 residues. Germline-derived CDR1 and CDR2 are ENHRY and SYGVKD. CDR3 nucleotide sequence: TGTGCCATCAAAGGAGCGGGTTCAGATACGCAGTATTTT. This gives the protein CAIKGAGSDTQYF.

This clonotype was detected a few times. The chain has TRBV11-2 and TRBJ2-7; D gene uncertain. The V end was cut by 5 bases, the J end by 3 bases, with 11 bases between. CDR1 SGHAT and CDR2 FQNNGV come from the germline V gene. CDR3 length equals 13 residues. CDR3 in DNA: TGTGCCAGCAGCCTCCTAGGAGTCTACGAGCAGTACTTC. It yields the protein CASSLLGVYEQYF. The full variable domain, completed using reference TRBV11-2 and TRBJ2-7, is EAGVAQSPRYKIIEKRQSVAFWCNPISGHATLYWYQQILGQGPKLLIQFQNNGVVDDSQLPKDRFSAERLKGVDSTLKIQPAKLEDSAVYLCASSLLGVYEQYFGPGTRLTVT.